The source of this T cell receptor (beta chain) is a study of T-cell memory formation after mild COVID-19. TCRdb reanalysed the 5' RACE reads using MiXCR and keeps one entry per CDR3 protein. The sample lists about 340,000 distinct CDR3 sequences, under 15% occurring once. Trimming shortened V by 2 bases and J by 0 bases, and 7 bases separated the two germline ends. The V gene's germline CDR1 is SEHNR and CDR2 FQNEAQ (reference sequence). The CDR3 loop spans 14 amino acids. This clonotype occurred a few times. The chain couples TRBV7-9 to TRBJ1-2; no reliable D call. This clonotype was sampled from a man aged 18 to 30 who had mild COVID-19 (a few samples of this study predate the infection). Cell type and time point are not known. The sequencing sample was made of PBMCs or a T cell subset sorted from them (not recorded which). The CDR3 spells CASSLSLSNYGYTF. CDR3 DNA: TGTGCCAGCAGCTTATCCCTCTCTAACTATGGCTACACCTTC.